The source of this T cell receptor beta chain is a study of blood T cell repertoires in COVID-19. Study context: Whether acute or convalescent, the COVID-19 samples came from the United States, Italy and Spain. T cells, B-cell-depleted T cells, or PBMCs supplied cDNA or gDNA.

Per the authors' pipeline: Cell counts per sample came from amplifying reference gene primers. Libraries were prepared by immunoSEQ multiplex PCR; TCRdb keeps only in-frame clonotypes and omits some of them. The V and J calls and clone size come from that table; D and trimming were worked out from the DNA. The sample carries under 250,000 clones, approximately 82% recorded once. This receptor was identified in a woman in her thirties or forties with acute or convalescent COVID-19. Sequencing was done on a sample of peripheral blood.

CDR3 protein: CASSLIHNSYNEQFF. The CDR3 bases are TGTGCCAGCAGCTTGATACACAACTCCTACAATGAGCAGTTCTTC. V is TRBV5-8 and J is TRBJ2-1; D gene unclear. From germline, CDR1 is SGHTS and CDR2 YDEGEE. V was clipped by 1 base and J by 0 bases, with 8 bases between them. The CDR3 is 15 amino acids.